The sequence of this TCR beta chain was determined in a study of T cells after yellow fever vaccination (dated by TCRdb to 2018 to 2020). Context from the whole study: Libraries from fractions with low cell numbers were prepared with the SMART-Seq v4 Ultra Low Input RNA kit. To follow T-cell clones before and after primary and booster YFV17D yellow fever vaccination, bulk TCR alpha and beta repertoires were sequenced over time. Two healthy male donors made up the cohort, one aged 18 to 29 years and the other aged 30 to 39 years. Blood was collected at multiple timepoints before and after primary and secondary immunization, and bulk PBMC replicates and cell subsets were isolated. Study-wide findings and limitations: Computational filtering was needed because FACS-sorted repertoires could contain abundant contaminating clonotypes from the bulk population. Compared with the primary T-cell response, the secondary T-cell response was faster but weaker, reaching its peak on day 5 rather than on day 15. A small share of clonotypes occurred in both CD4 and CD8 compartments, likely arising from convergent recombination. Because the study included only a couple of donors, the extent to which the findings can be generalized is limited. Most clones expanded after primary vaccination (approximately 96% of CD4 and approximately 90% of CD8) were re-detected after the booster, suggesting that broad memory maintenance occurred.

The treatment or condition label of this sample denotes: live attenuated yellow fever vaccine strain. At each blood-draw timepoint, two biological replicates of bulk PBMCs were collected. PBMCs were isolated from peripheral blood using a standard Ficoll-Paque protocol. TriZol was used to extract RNA from bulk PBMCs, CD4 and CD8 fractions, and dextramer-positive and dextramer-negative fractions. Comments on this clonotype: This receptor's antigen is unknown. Per-base qualities were not stored, and no clone one base away is much larger.

TCR cDNA was synthesized by 5'RACE template switching, which introduced a universal primer site and unique molecular identifiers. Priming for cDNA synthesis came from both the TCR alpha and TCR beta constant segments. Libraries were amplified in two PCR steps, with sample barcodes and sequencing adapters added in the second step. Sequencing of libraries was performed on Illumina HiSeq 2500 (2x100 bp) or NovaSeq (2x150 bp). The paper's data handling went like this. MIGEC was used to demultiplex reads and collapse the reads into UMI consensus sequences, and MiXCR was used for V(D)J alignment. Using edgeR on replicate PBMC samples, clonotypes were called vaccine-responding if FDR was below 0.01 and the log2 fold change was above 5 up to day 15. Bulk clonotypes were assigned CD4 or CD8 identity according to which sequenced CD4 or CD8 repertoire held them at higher abundance. Using fastp at Q25 and MiXCR, TCRdb reprocessed the public reads and kept productive beta chains. CDR3 protein duplicates are merged, each entry listing the most common genes and DNA. The V and J calls shown here were made by TCRdb, not taken from the authors' results. Present in this sample are around 530,000 distinct CDR3 sequences, 17% of which were seen just once. The ten top clones hold 15% to 20% of the sample.

According to the germline V gene (reference sequence), CDR1 reads DFQATT and CDR2 reads SNEGSKA. CDR3 length: 13 amino acids, cysteine to phenylalanine. Only the CDR3 DNA is retained, 39 bases long and in frame from the first base. At the junction V is shortened by 3 bases and J by 12 bases, with 15 bases in between. The receptor was isolated from a man aged 18 to 29 who received the YFV17D yellow fever vaccine. In this chain, TRBV20-1 is recombined with TRBJ1-6; the D gene cannot be resolved reliably. Sample: PBMCs, taken less than 6 days after the first yellow fever vaccination. Here is the DNA: TGCAGTGCTAGTTTCAGGATCTCGGGACCCCTCCACTTT. The resulting protein is CSASFRISGPLHF.